The 20 T cell receptor beta chains listed next were all sequenced from one sample in a study of T cells in Graves' hyperthyroidism and ophthalmopathy. TCR beta CDR3 regions were amplified from RNA transcripts. The HTBI primer set drove a first-round RT-PCR of the TCR CDR3. TCRdb reanalysed the multiplex PCR reads using MiXCR and keeps one entry per CDR3 protein. The table records roughly 840,000 distinct CDR3 sequences, over 35% of them present only once. The sample consisted of blood. These receptors came from a man younger than 30 with Graves' hyperthyroidism.

In DNA form, the CDR3 reads TGCAGCGTTAACAGGGGCCGGGAGTATGGCTACACCTTC. Protein: CSVNRGREYGYTF. The chain links TRBV29-1 to TRBJ1-2; 7 bases map to TRBD1. Germline V gene lookup returns CDR1 SQVTM and CDR2 ANQGSEA. The CDR3 covers 13 residues. V gave up 5 bases and J gave up 5 bases; unmatched junction bases: 8.

V and J are TRBV10-3 and TRBJ2-5, with 7 bases identical to TRBD1. J gave up 4 bases and V 6 bases, and 8 bases lay outside the gene matches. Germline assignment: CDR1 ENHRY and CDR2 SYGVKD. This CDR3 has 14 residues. DNA for the CDR3: TGTGCCATCAGAGCCGGGACAGACGGAGAGACCCAGTACTTC. Protein: CAIRAGTDGETQYF.

This clonotype appeared many times. The rearrangement links TRBV12-3 or TRBV12-4 to TRBJ1-2; D remains ambiguous. With 4 bases removed from V and 4 bases from J, the gap between germline ends came to 10 bases. This CDR3 is built from 13 residues. CDR3 residues: CASSSYASYGYTF. CDR3 in DNA: TGTGCCAGCAGTTCCTATGCCAGCTATGGCTACACCTTC.

The chain uses TRBV3-1 and TRBJ1-2, with D maybe TRBD1 (5 bases). Germline V gene lookup returns CDR1 LGHDT and CDR2 YNNKEL (reference sequence). V lost 0 bases and J 8 bases, leaving 10 bases between the germline ends. This CDR3 is built from 13 residues. The CDR3 reads CASSQDEAGGYTF. The CDR3 DNA sequence: TGTGCCAGCAGCCAAGATGAGGCAGGGGGCTACACCTTC.

This clonotype was recorded many times. The chain is built from TRBV2 and TRBJ1-5; D is unresolved. CDR3 length: 14 amino acids. V lost 1 base and J lost 0, with 4 bases in between. CDR1 is SNHLY, CDR2 FYNNEI, per germline. CDR3 in amino acids: CASSEGTSNQPQHF. Written as DNA, the CDR3 is TGTGCCAGCAGTGAAGGGACTAGCAATCAGCCCCAGCATTTT.

This rearrangement joins TRBV9 to TRBJ1-1; 9 positions agree with TRBD1. Germline lookup yields CDR1 SGDLS and CDR2 YYNGEE. CDR3 length equals 16 residues. The ends lost 3 bases at V and 1 base at J; junction bases unmatched: 7. CDR3 residues: CASSDRTGGENTEAFF. In DNA, the CDR3 is TGTGCCAGCAGCGACCGTACAGGGGGCGAGAACACTGAAGCTTTCTTT.

Comment on this clonotype: At one end, the junction sequence differs from germline, possibly due to a read error. V and J are TRBV6-5 and TRBJ2-5; D might be TRBD2 (5 bases). The germline V gene encodes CDR1 MNHEY and CDR2 SVGAGI. There are 14 residues in the CDR3. The CDR3 spells CAISDGAVQETQYF. The CDR3 coding sequence is TGTGCCATCAGTGATGGAGCGGTCCAAGAGACCCAGTACTTC.

This clonotype has a handful of counts. This chain joins TRBV7-3 and TRBJ1-1, with 10 positions matching TRBD1. This CDR3 is built from 15 residues. J gave up 3 bases and V 5 bases, and 6 bases lay outside the gene matches. Germline CDR1 is SGHTA and CDR2 is FQGTGA. In nucleotides, the CDR3 is TGTGCCAGCAGCCCAGACAGGGGGCCTTACACTGAAGCTTTCTTT. Translated: CASSPDRGPYTEAFF.

A few counts support this clonotype. The chain has TRBV10-3 and TRBJ2-3; D unclear. Trimming stripped 1 base from V and 6 bases from J, with 11 bases between. Looked up from germline, CDR1 is ENHRY and CDR2 is SYGVKD. The CDR3 sequence is 14 residues long. CDR3 sequence: CAISELSPQDTQYF. The CDR3 nucleotides read TGTGCCATCAGTGAGTTGTCACCCCAGGATACGCAGTATTTT.

The chain couples TRBV7-9 to TRBJ2-7; TRBD1 matches at 10 bases. With 4 bases clipped from V and 5 bases from J, the junction kept 5 bases outside the gene matches. This CDR3 contains 14 residues. Germline CDR1 is SEHNR and CDR2 is FQNEAQ (reference sequence). CDR3 amino acids: CASSSETGGHEQYF. The DNA for the CDR3 is TGTGCCAGCAGCTCGGAGACAGGGGGCCACGAGCAGTACTTC.

About this clonotype: One base away lies a much larger clone, so this may be a sequencing read error. The chain employs TRBV20-1 and TRBJ2-5; TRBD1 aligns across 10 bases. V gave up 1 base and J gave up 7 bases; unmatched junction bases: 0. Per germline, CDR1 DFQATT and CDR2 SNEGSKA (reference sequence). CDR3 length: 12 residues. The CDR3 bases are TGCAGTGCTAGAGGACAGGGGGCGACCCAGTACTTC. Residues: CSARGQGATQYF.

To note about this clonotype: This may be a read error, as it is one base from a much larger clone. The chain uses TRBV29-1 and TRBJ2-2; TRBD2 matches at 7 bases. The CDR3 is made up of 12 amino acids. The V segment lost 5 bases and the J segment 5 bases; nucleotides outside the gene matches: 2. Germline V gene lookup returns CDR1 SQVTM and CDR2 ANQGSEA. CDR3 residues: CSVWGGTGELFF. CDR3 bases: TGCAGCGTTTGGGGAGGGACCGGGGAGCTGTTTTTT.

V usage is TRBV7-9 and J usage is TRBJ1-4; D unclear. The CDR3 runs 15 residues. V was shortened by 4 bases and J by 7 bases, with 16 bases between the two germline ends. Per the germline V gene, CDR1 is SEHNR and CDR2 is FQNEAQ (reference sequence). Here the CDR3 reads CASSSWTSGSEKLFF. CDR3 nucleotide sequence: TGTGCCAGCAGCTCCTGGACTAGCGGGAGTGAAAAACTGTTTTTT.

This clonotype has a count of ten or more. The rearrangement joins TRBV2 to TRBJ1-1, with 8 positions matching TRBD1. CDR1 is SNHLY and CDR2 is FYNNEI in the germline V gene. This CDR3 has 13 residues. J was trimmed by 6 bases and V by 5 bases; bases with no gene match: 5. CDR3: CASSRTGSAEAFF. CDR3 DNA sequence: TGTGCCAGCAGTAGGACAGGGAGCGCTGAAGCTTTCTTT. The variable domain in full, completed from reference TRBV2 and TRBJ1-1, reads EPEVTQTPSHQVTQMGQEVILRCVPISNHLYFYWYRQILGQKVEFLVSFYNNEISEKSEIFDDQFSVERPDGSNFTLKIRSTKLEDSAMYFCASSRTGSAEAFFGQGTRLTVV.

The rearrangement uses TRBV6-5 and TRBJ1-2; D call uncertain. The CDR3 covers 12 residues. Germline V gene lookup returns CDR1 MNHEY and CDR2 SVGAGI. The V end was cut by 2 bases, the J end by 8 bases, with 9 bases between. CDR3 region: CASSYPGAGYTF. As DNA, the CDR3 is TGTGCCAGCAGTTACCCCGGCGCGGGCTACACCTTC.

The sample holds a few counts of this clonotype. The chain carries TRBV5-5 and TRBJ1-4; D is perhaps TRBD1 (5 bases). Trimming left V 5 bases short and J 5 bases short, with 10 bases between. The V gene's germline CDR1 is SGHKS and CDR2 YYEKEE (reference sequence). The CDR3 has 13 residues. DNA for the CDR3: TGTGCCAGCAGTCATGAGGGGAATGAAAAACTGTTTTTT. Amino acid sequence: CASSHEGNEKLFF.

The gene calls are TRBV7-8 and TRBJ2-7; D unclear. V gave up 4 bases and J gave up 6 bases, with 16 bases separating them. Looked up from germline, CDR1 is SGHVS and CDR2 is FQNEAQ. The CDR3 consists of 14 residues. The CDR3 is CASSSRQEVPEQYF. For the CDR3, the DNA is TGTGCCAGCAGCTCCCGTCAAGAGGTTCCCGAGCAGTACTTC.

The V gene is TRBV6-6, the J gene TRBJ1-1, with D perhaps matching TRBD1 (5 bases). CDR1 and CDR2 from the germline V gene are MNHNY and SVGAGI (reference sequence). Trimming removed 3 bases at V and 5 bases at J, with 13 bases between. The CDR3 sequence is 14 residues long. The CDR3, as DNA: TGTGCCAGCAGTTATACGGGGGGGTTGACTGAAGCTTTCTTT. It yields the protein CASSYTGGLTEAFF.

V usage is TRBV10-3 and J usage is TRBJ2-7; 11 bases are a match to TRBD1. Trimming cost V 5 bases and J 2 bases; bases outside gene matches: 5. The CDR3 is 15 amino acids. In germline, CDR1 is ENHRY, CDR2 SYGVKD. CDR3 sequence (DNA): TGTGCCATCAGTTGGGGACAGGGGGTTACCTACGAGCAGTACTTC. Translating it yields CAISWGQGVTYEQYF.

V usage is TRBV9 and J usage is TRBJ2-5; weak D call: TRBD2 (5 bases). Between the trimmed V and J ends, which lost 3 bases and 9 bases, there was a span of 18 bases. The germline V gene encodes CDR1 SGDLS and CDR2 YYNGEE. The CDR3 sequence is 14 residues long. The CDR3: CASSAGSGNQPQYF. CDR3 sequence (DNA): TGTGCCAGCAGCGCGGGGTCGGGGAATCAGCCCCAGTACTTC. Together with reference TRBV9 and TRBJ2-5, the CDR3 gives the full variable domain: DSGVTQTPKHLITATGQRVTLRCSPRSGDLSVYWYQQSLDQGLQFLIQYYNGEERAKGNILERFSAQQFPDLHSELNLSSLELGDSALYFCASSAGSGNQPQYFGPGTRLLVL.